This T cell receptor beta chain appears in the sequencing data of a study of blood T cell repertoires in COVID-19. Some clones are missing from TCRdb's copy, which holds only in-frame ones; the method was immunoSEQ multiplex PCR. This sample yields 150,000 to 160,000 clones, of which 70% to 85% are seen a single time; approximately 10% belongs to the top ten. V was clipped by 3 bases and J by 2 bases, with 7 bases between them. The CDR3 is 12 residues long. Germline CDR1 and CDR2: SQVTM and ANQGSEA. The TCR comes from a woman aged 50 to 60 with acute or convalescent COVID-19. Sequenced sample: peripheral blood. The J gene is TRBJ1-2, the V gene TRBV29-1, with D unresolved. The CDR3 nucleotides read TGCAGCGTTGACAGTAAGAACTATGGCTACACCTTC. Amino acids: CSVDSKNYGYTF.